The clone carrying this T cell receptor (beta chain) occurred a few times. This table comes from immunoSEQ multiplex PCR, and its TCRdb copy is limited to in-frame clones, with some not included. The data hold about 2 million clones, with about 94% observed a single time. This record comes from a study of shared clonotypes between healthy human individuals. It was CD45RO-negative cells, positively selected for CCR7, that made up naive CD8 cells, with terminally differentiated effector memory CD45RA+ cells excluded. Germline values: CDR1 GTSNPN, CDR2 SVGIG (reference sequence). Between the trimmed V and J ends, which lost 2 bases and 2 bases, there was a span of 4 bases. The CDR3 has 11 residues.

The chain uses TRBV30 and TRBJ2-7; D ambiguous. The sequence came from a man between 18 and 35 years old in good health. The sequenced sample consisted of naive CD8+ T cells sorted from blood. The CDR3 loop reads CAWSNPYEQYF. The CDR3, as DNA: TGTGCCTGGAGTAATCCCTACGAGCAGTACTTC.